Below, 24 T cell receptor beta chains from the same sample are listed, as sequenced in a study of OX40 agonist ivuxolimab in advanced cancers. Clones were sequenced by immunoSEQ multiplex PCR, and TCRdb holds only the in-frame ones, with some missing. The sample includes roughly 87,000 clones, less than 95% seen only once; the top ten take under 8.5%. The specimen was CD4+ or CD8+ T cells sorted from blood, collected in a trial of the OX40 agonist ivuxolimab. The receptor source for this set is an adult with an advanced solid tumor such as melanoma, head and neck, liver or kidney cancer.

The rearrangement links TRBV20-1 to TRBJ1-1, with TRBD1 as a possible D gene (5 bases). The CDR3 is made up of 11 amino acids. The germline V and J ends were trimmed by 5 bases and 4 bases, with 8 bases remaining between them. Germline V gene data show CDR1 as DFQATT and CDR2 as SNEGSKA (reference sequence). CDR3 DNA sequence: TGCAGTGCTCGACAGTTCACTGAAGCTTTCTTT. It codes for CSARQFTEAFF.

This chain's CDR3 is CASSSSPSGGTDTQYF. The DNA of the CDR3 is TGCGCCAGCAGCTCCAGCCCCAGCGGGGGCACAGATACGCAGTATTTT. This chain links TRBV5-1 with TRBJ2-3, with TRBD2 identical over 7 bases. The CDR3 is 16 residues long. CDR1 is SGHRS, CDR2 YFSETQ, per germline. V was clipped by 3 bases and J by 1 base; unmatched bases: 8.

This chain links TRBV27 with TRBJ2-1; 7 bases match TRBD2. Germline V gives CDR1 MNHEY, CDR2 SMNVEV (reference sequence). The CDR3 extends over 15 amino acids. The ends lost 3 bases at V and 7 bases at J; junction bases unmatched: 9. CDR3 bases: TGTGCCAGCAGTTTCACGACGGGGGGTAATAATGAGCAGTTCTTC. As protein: CASSFTTGGNNEQFF.

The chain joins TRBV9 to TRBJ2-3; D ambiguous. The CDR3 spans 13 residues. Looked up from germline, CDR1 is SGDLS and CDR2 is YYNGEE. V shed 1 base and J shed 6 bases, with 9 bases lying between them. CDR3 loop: CASSVSGVDTQYF. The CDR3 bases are TGTGCCAGCAGCGTATCTGGGGTGGATACGCAGTATTTT.

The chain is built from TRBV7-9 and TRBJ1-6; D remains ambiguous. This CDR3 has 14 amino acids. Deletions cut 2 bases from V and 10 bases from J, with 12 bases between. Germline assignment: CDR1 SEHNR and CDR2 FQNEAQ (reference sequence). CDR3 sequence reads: CASSLLGRGSPLHF. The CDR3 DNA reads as TGTGCCAGCAGCTTATTGGGCCGGGGATCACCCCTCCACTTT.

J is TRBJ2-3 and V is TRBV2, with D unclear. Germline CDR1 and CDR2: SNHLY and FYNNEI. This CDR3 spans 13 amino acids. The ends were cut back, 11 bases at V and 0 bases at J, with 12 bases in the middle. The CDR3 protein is CALSPDSTDTQYF. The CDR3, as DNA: TGTGCCCTTTCTCCCGATAGCACAGATACGCAGTATTTT.

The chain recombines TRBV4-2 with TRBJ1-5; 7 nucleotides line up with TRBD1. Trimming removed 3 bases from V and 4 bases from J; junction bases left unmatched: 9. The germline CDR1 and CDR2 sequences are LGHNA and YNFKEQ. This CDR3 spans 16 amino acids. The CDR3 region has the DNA TGTGCCAGCAGCCAGACCCTCACAGGGGCAAATCAGCCCCAGCATTTT. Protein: CASSQTLTGANQPQHF.

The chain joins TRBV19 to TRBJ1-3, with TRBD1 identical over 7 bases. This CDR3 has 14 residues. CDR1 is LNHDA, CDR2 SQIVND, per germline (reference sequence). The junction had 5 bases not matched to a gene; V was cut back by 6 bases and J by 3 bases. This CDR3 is CASRWTGFGNTIYF. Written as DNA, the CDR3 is TGTGCCAGTAGATGGACAGGATTTGGAAACACCATATATTTT.

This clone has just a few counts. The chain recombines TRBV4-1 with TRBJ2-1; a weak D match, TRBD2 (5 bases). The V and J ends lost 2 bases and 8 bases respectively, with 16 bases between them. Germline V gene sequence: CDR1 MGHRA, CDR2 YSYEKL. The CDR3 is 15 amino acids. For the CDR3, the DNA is TGCGCCAGCAGCCAATCGGGCCTGCGAGCGGATGAGCAGTTCTTC. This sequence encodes CASSQSGLRADEQFF.

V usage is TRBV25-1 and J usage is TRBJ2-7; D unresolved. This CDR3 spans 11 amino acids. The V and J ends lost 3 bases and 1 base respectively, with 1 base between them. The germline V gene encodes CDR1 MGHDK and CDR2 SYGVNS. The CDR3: CASSDSYEQYF. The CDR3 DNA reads TGTGCCAGCAGTGATTCCTACGAGCAGTACTTC.

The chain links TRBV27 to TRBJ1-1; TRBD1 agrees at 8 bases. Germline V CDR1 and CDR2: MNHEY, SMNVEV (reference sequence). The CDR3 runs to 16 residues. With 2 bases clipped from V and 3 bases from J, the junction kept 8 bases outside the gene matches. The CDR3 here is CASSLRAQGAYTEAFF. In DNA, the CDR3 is TGTGCCAGCAGTTTAAGGGCTCAGGGGGCTTACACTGAAGCTTTCTTT.

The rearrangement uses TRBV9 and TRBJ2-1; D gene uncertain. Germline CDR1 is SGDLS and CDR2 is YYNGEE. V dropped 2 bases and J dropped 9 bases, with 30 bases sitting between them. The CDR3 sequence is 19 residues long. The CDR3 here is CASSVYGPEKWADNVEQFF. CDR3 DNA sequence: TGTGCCAGCAGCGTTTACGGCCCGGAAAAGTGGGCGGATAATGTTGAGCAGTTCTTC.

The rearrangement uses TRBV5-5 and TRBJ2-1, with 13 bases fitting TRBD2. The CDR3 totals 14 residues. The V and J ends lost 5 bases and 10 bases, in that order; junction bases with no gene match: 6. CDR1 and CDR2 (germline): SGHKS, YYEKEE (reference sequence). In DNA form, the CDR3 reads TGTGCCAGCAGTGGACTAGCGGGAGCTCTAGAGCAGTTCTTC. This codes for CASSGLAGALEQFF. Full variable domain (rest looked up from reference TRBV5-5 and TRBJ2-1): DAGVTQSPTHLIKTRGQQVTLRCSPISGHKSVSWYQQVLGQGPQFIFQYYEKEERGRGNFPDRFSARQFPNYSSELNVNALLLGDSALYLCASSGLAGALEQFFGPGTRLTVL.

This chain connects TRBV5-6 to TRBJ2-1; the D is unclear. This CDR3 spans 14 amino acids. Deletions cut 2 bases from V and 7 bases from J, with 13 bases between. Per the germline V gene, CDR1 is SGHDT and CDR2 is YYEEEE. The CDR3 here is CASSFGGLANEQFF. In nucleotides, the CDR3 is TGTGCCAGCAGCTTTGGCGGTTTGGCGAATGAGCAGTTCTTC.

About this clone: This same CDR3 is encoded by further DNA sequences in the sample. The CDR3 spells CASSYGNEQFF. The CDR3 DNA reads TGTGCCAGCAGTTATGGCAATGAGCAGTTCTTC. The rearrangement joins TRBV6-5 to TRBJ2-1; D unclear. The ends were cut back, 3 bases at V and 6 bases at J, with 3 bases in the middle. CDR1 and CDR2 (germline): MNHEY, SVGAGI. The CDR3 length is 11 residues.

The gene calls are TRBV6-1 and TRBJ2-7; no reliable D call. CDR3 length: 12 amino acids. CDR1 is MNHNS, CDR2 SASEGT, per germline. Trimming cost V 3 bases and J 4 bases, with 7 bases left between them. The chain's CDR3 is CASSDYPYEQYV. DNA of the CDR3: TGTGCCAGCAGTGACTACCCTTACGAGCAGTACGTC.

The CDR3 region has the DNA TGCGCCAGCAGCCAAGAGCTAGCCCCCAATGAGCAGTTCTTC. Encoded protein: CASSQELAPNEQFF. The chain combines TRBV4-3 with TRBJ2-1; TRBD2 is a possible D gene (5 bases). Germline V gene data show CDR1 as LGHNA and CDR2 as YSLEER. V lost 0 bases and J lost 6, with 9 bases in between. The CDR3 has 14 amino acids.

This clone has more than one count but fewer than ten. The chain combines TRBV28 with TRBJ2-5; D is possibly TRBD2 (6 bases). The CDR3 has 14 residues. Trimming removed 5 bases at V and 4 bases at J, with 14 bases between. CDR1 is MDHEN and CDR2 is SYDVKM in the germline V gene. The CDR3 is CASSTQEGGETQYF. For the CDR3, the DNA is TGTGCCAGCAGTACTCAAGAGGGAGGAGAGACCCAGTACTTC.

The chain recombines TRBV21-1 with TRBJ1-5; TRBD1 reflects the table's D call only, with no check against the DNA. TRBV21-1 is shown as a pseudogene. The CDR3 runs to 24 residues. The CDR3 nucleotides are TGTGCCAGCAGCAAAGCTCTGTTTAAGGGACAACCCGAAGAAAATGTCGATAGCAATCAGCCCCAGCATTTT. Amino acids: CASSKALFKGQPEENVDSNQPQHF.

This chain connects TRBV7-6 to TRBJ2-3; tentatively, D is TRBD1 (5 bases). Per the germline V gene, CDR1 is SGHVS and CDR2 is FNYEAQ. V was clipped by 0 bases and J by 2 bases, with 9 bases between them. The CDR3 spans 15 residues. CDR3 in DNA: TGTGCCAGCAGCTTAGCGGGGCAGACCACAGATACGCAGTATTTT. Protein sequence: CASSLAGQTTDTQYF.

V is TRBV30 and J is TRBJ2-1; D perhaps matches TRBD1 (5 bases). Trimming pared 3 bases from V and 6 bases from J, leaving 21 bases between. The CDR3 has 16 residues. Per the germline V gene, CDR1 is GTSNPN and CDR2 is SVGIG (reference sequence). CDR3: CAWSRQRTAGANEQFF. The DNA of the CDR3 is TGTGCCTGGAGCAGACAAAGGACGGCTGGGGCCAATGAGCAGTTCTTC.

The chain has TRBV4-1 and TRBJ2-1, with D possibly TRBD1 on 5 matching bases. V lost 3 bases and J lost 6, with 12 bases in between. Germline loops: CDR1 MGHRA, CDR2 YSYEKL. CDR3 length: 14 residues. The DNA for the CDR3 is TGCGCCAGCAGCCATTTGACAGCCCGCAATGAGCAGTTCTTC. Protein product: CASSHLTARNEQFF.

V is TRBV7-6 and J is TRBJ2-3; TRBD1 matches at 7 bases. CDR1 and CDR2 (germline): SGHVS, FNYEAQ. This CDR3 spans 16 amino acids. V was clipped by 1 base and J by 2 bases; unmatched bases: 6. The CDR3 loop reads CASSLGDRALTDTQYF. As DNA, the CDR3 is TGTGCCAGCAGCTTAGGAGACAGGGCCCTCACAGATACGCAGTATTTT.

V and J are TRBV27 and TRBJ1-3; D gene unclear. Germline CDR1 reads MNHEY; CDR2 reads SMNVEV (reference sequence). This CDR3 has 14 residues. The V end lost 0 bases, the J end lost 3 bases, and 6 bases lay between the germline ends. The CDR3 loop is CASSLSAFGNTIYF. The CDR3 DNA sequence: TGTGCCAGCAGTTTATCGGCTTTTGGAAACACCATATATTTT.